This T cell receptor (beta chain) was recorded in a study of cytomegalovirus exposure and HLA in healthy donors. The length of the CDR3 is 17 residues. Germline loops: CDR1 MGHRA, CDR2 YSYEKL. The junction had 9 bases not matched to a gene; V was cut back by 2 bases and J by 1 base. Whole-study findings and limits: A previous analysis found most TCR beta V segments productive roughly 87% or roughly 30% of the time. Altogether, about 160 TCR beta chains were recorded as cytomegalovirus-associated.

On this clone: What it recognizes is unknown.

PCR employed 60 Vbeta and 13 Jbeta primers. Produced via immunoSEQ multiplex PCR; TCRdb's table is partial and in-frame only. The data contain fewer than 130,000 clones, around 60% of them singletons. The TCR comes from a man aged 25 to 40 in good health and CMV-seropositive. V is TRBV4-1 and J is TRBJ2-3; TRBD1 matches at 7 bases. The specimen was PBMCs. The CDR3 nucleotides read TGCGCCAGCAGCCAACAAGGGGGCCGGGGTCGCACAGATACGCAGTATTTT. It encodes CASSQQGGRGRTDTQYF.